The source of this T cell receptor (beta chain) is a study of blood T cell dynamics during melanoma immunotherapy. V was cut by 2 bases and J by 4 bases, with 7 bases left in between. This CDR3 spans 13 amino acids. In germline, CDR1 is SGHVS, CDR2 FNYEAQ. Generated by immunoSEQ multiplex PCR, the TCRdb table keeps only in-frame clones and is missing some. The sample consists of around 20,000 clones, 87% of them appearing once. The time point here: week 3, after first cycle of checkpoint inhibitor. To note about this clone: Its target is unknown.

Study-wide results and limits: At W3, later disease-control patients showed bifurcated PBMC repertoire changes, unlike progressors.

This TCR came from a human donor with melanoma. The sample was blood, taken from a patient treated with checkpoint blockade. The V and J genes are TRBV7-6 and TRBJ2-3; D not certain. The CDR3 DNA reads as TGTGCCAGCAGCTTAAGTCCGGCAGATACGCAGTATTTT. This encodes CASSLSPADTQYF.